This TCR beta chain was observed in a study of blood T cell repertoires in COVID-19. Germline V gene data show CDR1 as ENHRY and CDR2 as SYGVKD. The junction had 2 bases not matched to a gene; V was cut back by 4 bases and J by 9 bases. The CDR3 consists of 14 residues. Enrolled through a virtual design, the participants were between about 18 and 100 years of age and came from roughly 22 US areas. Participants' own reports of clinical history determined their cohort assignment. Here immunoSEQ multiplex PCR was the method, and the copy in TCRdb shows in-frame clones only, minus some. The repertoire consists of 130,000 to 150,000 clones, with just under 85% occurring once and the leading ten covering 9.2%.

Source material: PBMCs or T cells enriched from blood (not recorded which). The receptor was derived from a man between 45 and 60 years old who had recovered from COVID-19. The V and J genes are TRBV10-3 and TRBJ2-1; 14 bases are shared with TRBD2. The chain's CDR3 is CAISGTSGGTEQFF. The CDR3 coding sequence is TGTGCCATCAGTGGGACTAGCGGGGGGACTGAGCAGTTCTTC.